This T cell receptor (beta chain) was recovered during a study of blood T cell repertoires in COVID-19. In the study overall: Italy, Spain and the United States were the sources of the convalescent and acute COVID-19 samples.

The V end lost 4 bases, the J end lost 0 bases, and 7 bases lay between the germline ends. Germline V gene sequence: CDR1 SGHNT, CDR2 YYREEE (reference sequence). The CDR3 totals 14 residues. Original processing methods: Reference gene primer amplification gave nucleated cell count estimates. Libraries were prepared by immunoSEQ multiplex PCR; TCRdb keeps only in-frame clonotypes and omits some of them. The V and J calls and clone size were taken over from that table, and D and trimming were inferred from the DNA. The sample has over 85,000 clones; 88% are singletons. Material for sequencing was peripheral blood. The clonotype originates from a woman aged 80 or over with active COVID-19. This rearrangement joins TRBV5-4 to TRBJ2-2, with D tentatively TRBD2 (5 bases). CDR3 in amino acids: CASSILANTGELFF. CDR3 DNA: TGTGCCAGCAGCATACTAGCGAACACCGGGGAGCTGTTTTTT.